The source of this TCR beta chain is a study of CD8 T cells in ankylosing spondylitis (dated by TCRdb to the late 2010s). In the study overall: To find TCR variants linked to disease, the study profiled T cell receptor beta repertoires in ankylosing spondylitis patients and healthy donors. The whole study cohort included roughly 110 healthy donors and over 20 ankylosing spondylitis patients. Peripheral blood was sampled, and synovial fluid was also collected from ankylosing spondylitis patients.

This clonotype was seen repeatedly, ten times or more. Its antigen has not been determined. Base quality data are lacking; no much larger clone is found one base away. Sequencing instrument: Illumina HiSeq 2500. Quantitative 5'-RACE with molecular barcodes was used to prepare TCR beta libraries. The original pipeline was this. A new computational method, built on a probabilistic model of VDJ rearrangement, was used to identify disease-linked TCR variants. Through fastp at Q25 and MiXCR, TCRdb rebuilt clones from the public reads, retaining in-frame beta chains. Every entry covers one CDR3 protein and lists the most common genes and DNA from its rows. The authors' filters were not applied to this entry. The sample table shows about 250,000 distinct CDR3 sequences, and under 30% are seen once. The ten largest clones capture over 0.55% of the sample. The junction shows trimming of 8 bases on V and 2 bases on J, plus 16 bases between the germline ends. The CDR3, cysteine through phenylalanine, is 14 amino acids long. Kept here is only the CDR3 DNA, which spans 42 bases and is read in frame from base 1. CDR1 and CDR2 are read off the germline V gene as SQVTM and ANQGSEA.

Paper-wide results and their limitations: Some TCR beta motif variants had previously been reported in synovial fluid and blood of reactive arthritis patients, which suggested common disease-initiation mechanisms. The disease-linked clones were reported to be significantly enriched in matched synovial fluid samples from ankylosing spondylitis patients. Blood from ankylosing spondylitis patients appeared to be characterized by a TCR beta motif composed of about eight highly homologous amino acid variants. The disease-linked clones showed a CD8+ phenotype and occurred at relatively low frequencies in peripheral blood.

The sequence was collected from a male donor with ankylosing spondylitis or in good health (not recorded which). Sequenced: blood, either unsorted or a sorted T cell fraction (not recorded which). Recombination joined TRBV29-1 with TRBJ2-1, with TRBD1 perhaps the D gene, on 5 matching bases. At the DNA level, the sequence is TGCAGCACTGGGGCAGGCTACCCCTACAATGAGCAGTTCTTC. It translates as CSTGAGYPYNEQFF.